This T cell receptor beta chain was recovered during a study of cytomegalovirus exposure and HLA in healthy donors. Study context: Within an early data release were 80 million to 90 million unique TCRs drawn from HLA-typed donors. Most genotyped donors, about four fifths of some 400, had Caucasian-associated genetic ancestry.

Remarks on this clone: Its antigen is unidentified.

CDR1 is SGHTA, CDR2 FQGNSA, per germline. The V and J ends lost 4 bases and 2 bases, in that order; junction bases with no gene match: 0. CDR3 length: 14 amino acids. Overall study results and limits: The classifier reportedly diagnosed cytomegalovirus status with high specificity and sensitivity.

Use of 60 Vbeta and 13 Jbeta primers characterized the PCR. Here immunoSEQ multiplex PCR was the method, and the copy in TCRdb shows in-frame clones only, minus some. The table shows about 190,000 clones, with around 79% occurring only once. This TCR came from a woman in her 50s in good health and CMV-seronegative. The J gene is TRBJ1-5, the V gene TRBV7-2; 9 nucleotides agree with TRBD1. The sequenced material came from PBMCs. CDR3 DNA sequence: TGTGCCAGCAGCTGGGACAGGGGCAATCAGCCCCAGCATTTT. Protein: CASSWDRGNQPQHF.